The next 9 T cell receptor beta chains were all read from a single sample in a study of blood T cell repertoires in COVID-19 (dated by TCRdb to 2018 to 2020). Library prep was done by the immunoSEQ multiplex PCR assay. The table was pulled from immuneACCESS by TCRdb, which kept in-frame rearrangements only. Such tables lose some clones; where checked, under half of the loss comes from unresolved V genes, and the rest has no known cause. The sample table contains roughly 40,000 clones; only one count was recorded for around 77% of them. The ten top clones hold 30% to 35% of the sample. The specimen was peripheral blood. The receptors stem from an elderly woman with acute or convalescent COVID-19.

The chain combines TRBV7-6 with TRBJ1-2, with 8 bases fitting TRBD1. V shed 0 bases, J shed 8 bases, and the junction held 14 bases outside the gene matches. The germline CDR1 and CDR2 sequences are SGHVS and FNYEAQ. This CDR3 region has 17 residues. The CDR3 sequence: CASSLAVQGALIGGYTF. The CDR3, as DNA: TGTGCCAGCAGCTTAGCGGTTCAGGGGGCTCTAATTGGAGGCTACACCTTC. Full variable domain (rest looked up from reference TRBV7-6 and TRBJ1-2): GAGVSQSPRYKVTKRGQDVALRCDPISGHVSLYWYRQALGQGPEFLTYFNYEAQQDKSGLPNDRFSAERPEGSISTLTIQRTEQRDSAMYRCASSLAVQGALIGGYTFGSGTRLTVV.

CDR3 DNA sequence: TGTGCCAGCAGCCCCCGACTAGCGTCCTACAATGAGCAGTTCTTC. As protein: CASSPRLASYNEQFF. The chain recombines TRBV9 with TRBJ2-1, with 8 bases lining up with TRBD2. The CDR3 consists of 15 residues. V dropped 4 bases and J dropped 1; count of bases not matched to a gene: 4. Germline V gene lookup returns CDR1 SGDLS and CDR2 YYNGEE.

The chain employs TRBV3-1 (or the pseudogene TRBV3-2) and TRBJ2-5, with a possible D match to TRBD2 (6 bases). This CDR3 has 14 amino acids. Trimming left V 3 bases short and J 4 bases short, with 12 bases between. CDR1 is LGHDT, CDR2 YNNKEL, per germline (reference sequence). The CDR3 protein is CASSHWGEIETQYF. As DNA, the CDR3 is TGTGCCAGCAGCCACTGGGGGGAAATAGAGACCCAGTACTTC.

The genes are TRBV10-1 and TRBJ2-5; a weak D match, TRBD1 (5 bases). This CDR3 is built from 12 residues. The germline V gene has CDR1 WNHNN and CDR2 SYGVQD (reference sequence). V was cut by 3 bases and J by 5 bases, with 7 bases left in between. CDR3 region: CASSDRAETQYF. CDR3 bases: TGCGCCAGCAGTGACAGGGCGGAGACCCAGTACTTC.

This chain links TRBV6-4 with TRBJ1-1; D is ambiguous. CDR3 length: 14 residues. Germline CDR1 is MRHNA and CDR2 is SNTAGT. Trimming shortened V by 4 bases and J by 5 bases, and 14 bases separated the two germline ends. The CDR3: CASSVGPGGTEAFF. CDR3 nucleotide sequence: TGTGCCAGCAGTGTTGGGCCGGGAGGGACTGAAGCTTTCTTT.

In regard to this clone: One junction end does not reproduce the germline sequence, and a read error may be involved. The genes are TRBV6-6 and TRBJ1-2, with D hard to call. This CDR3 is built from 15 residues. CDR1 MNHNY and CDR2 SVGAGI come from the germline V gene (reference sequence). CDR3 nucleotide sequence: TGTGTCAGCAGTCCTCCCGGGAGCTCTAACTATGGCTACACCTTC. This gives the protein CVSSPPGSSNYGYTF.

This clone is a singleton in its sample. The chain links TRBV9 to TRBJ1-5; D might be TRBD1 (6 bases). V was clipped by 3 bases and J by 5 bases, with 15 bases between them. CDR3 length: 15 amino acids. The germline CDR1 and CDR2 sequences are SGDLS and YYNGEE. The CDR3 DNA sequence: TGTGCCAGCAGCGCAACAGGGTTACGAGATCAGCCCCAGCATTTT. Translated: CASSATGLRDQPQHF. The full variable domain, its missing parts supplied by reference TRBV9 and TRBJ1-5, is DSGVTQTPKHLITATGQRVTLRCSPRSGDLSVYWYQQSLDQGLQFLIQYYNGEERAKGNILERFSAQQFPDLHSELNLSSLELGDSALYFCASSATGLRDQPQHFGDGTRLSIL.

The chain links TRBV5-8 to TRBJ1-2, with 10 bases identical to TRBD1. CDR1 is SGHTS, CDR2 YDEGEE, per germline. Trimming at V came to 4 bases and at J to 2 bases, leaving 2 bases not matched to a gene. This CDR3 spans 14 amino acids. The CDR3 reads CASSGGQGNYGYTF. In nucleotides, the CDR3 is TGTGCCAGCAGCGGGGGACAGGGGAACTATGGCTACACCTTC.

V usage is TRBV18 and J usage is TRBJ2-7; TRBD1 aligns across 9 bases. V lost 6 bases, J lost 7 bases, and 10 bases stayed unmatched. This CDR3 is 14 amino acids long. The V gene's germline CDR1 is KGHSH and CDR2 LQKENI. This chain's CDR3 is CASSPGDRAREQYF. Written as DNA, the CDR3 is TGTGCCAGCTCCCCCGGGGACAGGGCTCGGGAGCAGTACTTC.